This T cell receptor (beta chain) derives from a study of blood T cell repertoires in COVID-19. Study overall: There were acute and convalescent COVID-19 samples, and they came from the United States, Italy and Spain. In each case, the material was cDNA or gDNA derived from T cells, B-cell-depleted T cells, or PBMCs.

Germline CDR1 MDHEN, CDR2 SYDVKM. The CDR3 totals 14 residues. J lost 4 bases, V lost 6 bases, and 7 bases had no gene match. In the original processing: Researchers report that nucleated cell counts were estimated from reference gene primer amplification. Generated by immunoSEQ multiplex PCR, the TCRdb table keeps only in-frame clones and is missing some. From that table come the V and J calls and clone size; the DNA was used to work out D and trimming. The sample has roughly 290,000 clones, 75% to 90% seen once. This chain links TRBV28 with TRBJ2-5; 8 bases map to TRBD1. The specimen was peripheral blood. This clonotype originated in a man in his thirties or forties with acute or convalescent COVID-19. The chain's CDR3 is CASRLTGGRETQYF. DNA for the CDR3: TGTGCCAGCAGACTTACAGGGGGGCGAGAGACCCAGTACTTC.